This T cell receptor beta chain originates from a study of shared clonotypes between healthy human individuals. Study in general: Donors were two women and a few men aged 18 to 49. Study results and limitations: Measured sharing among donors was expected to vary with sequencing depth.

Trimming removed 1 base at V and 0 bases at J, with 8 bases between. The germline V gene has CDR1 SGHNT and CDR2 YYREEE (reference sequence). CDR3 length: 15 residues. Using immunoSEQ multiplex PCR, the repertoire was profiled, and TCRdb retains in-frame clones only, with some absent. The sample has 1,400,000 or so clones; 98% are singletons. On this clone: Its antigen is unknown.

Recent vaccinations or acute infections were absent in the healthy HIV-negative adult donors. The split of CD4+ cells yielded CD45RA+ naive and CD45RA-negative memory subsets. The rearrangement links TRBV5-4 to TRBJ2-1; D unresolved. Material for sequencing was naive CD4+ T cells sorted from blood. The subset was: CD45RA+ positively selected. This clonotype was sampled from a man younger than 40 in good health. Written as DNA, the CDR3 is TGTGCCAGCAGCTTGATGACGGACTCCTACAATGAGCAGTTCTTC. This encodes CASSLMTDSYNEQFF.